The clone carrying this T cell receptor (beta chain) was recorded a few times. Antigen specificity is unknown. The V gene lost 1 base and the J gene lost 6 bases, with 15 bases spanning the gap. CDR1 LGHNA and CDR2 YSLEER come from the germline V gene. The CDR3 consists of 15 residues. These data originate in a study of response to subunit inactivated influenza vaccine. Study-level findings and limits: Few new T cells, the authors suggested, are recruited by each seasonal influenza vaccination.

TCRdb fed the RT-PCR reads into MiXCR, producing one record per CDR3 protein. Of hundreds of thousands of distinct CDR3 sequences listed, more than 10% are singletons. The genes are TRBV4-3 and TRBJ1-2; no reliable D call. Sequences were derived from non-naive T cells sorted from PBMCs, sampled approximately 15 days before vaccination. The sequence derives from a man aged 50-59 years who received an inactivated influenza vaccine. CDR3 residues: CASSQGSQTRDGYTF. DNA of the CDR3: TGCGCCAGCAGCCAAGGATCTCAGACGAGGGATGGCTACACCTTC.